This T cell receptor beta chain was sequenced for a study of CD8 T cells in ankylosing spondylitis. Quantitative barcoded 5'-RACE was used to prepare TCR beta libraries. TCRdb re-analysed the 5' RACE reads in MiXCR, keeping a single row per CDR3 protein. The sample lists some 350,000 distinct CDR3 sequences; about 14% were seen once. V was shortened by 3 bases and J by 3 bases, with 11 bases between the two germline ends. Germline V gene data show CDR1 as SGHRS and CDR2 as YFSETQ. This CDR3 is built from 14 residues. About this clonotype: As yet, its antigen is unknown.

Study-level findings and limits: Disease-linked clones reportedly concentrated significantly in matched ankylosing spondylitis synovial fluid. Relatively scarce in peripheral blood, disease-linked clones were CD8+. For ankylosing spondylitis blood, a TCR beta motif of about eight highly homologous variants appeared characteristic.

The specimen sequenced was blood, either unsorted or a sorted T cell fraction (not recorded which). The chain couples TRBV5-1 to TRBJ2-3, with no clear D. The receptor was derived from a male donor with ankylosing spondylitis or in good health (not recorded which). The CDR3 region has the DNA TGCGCCAGCAGCTCAATGACCCAAACAGATACGCAGTATTTT. Encoded protein: CASSSMTQTDTQYF.